Only a few counts were recorded for the clone carrying this T cell receptor (beta chain). Antigen specificity is unknown. Measured with immunoSEQ multiplex PCR; TCRdb has only the in-frame clones, and not every one. The repertoire holds around 82,000 clones, around 80% seen once, with about 0.79% in the top ten. Chemo-refractory metastatic non-small-cell lung cancer patients received focal radiation with ipilimumab CTLA-4 blockade. Germline CDR1 and CDR2: SGHRS and YFSETQ. The CDR3 is 17 amino acids. The ends lost 7 bases at V and 0 bases at J; junction bases unmatched: 15. The data are from a study of radiotherapy plus CTLA-4 blockade in lung cancer. Study context: About 17% of enrolled patients responded objectively, and 31% had disease control. Overall study findings and caveats: Early blood T cell clone dynamics reportedly forecast response best, with interferon-beta. Among blood TCR repertoires after radiotherapy plus ipilimumab, tumor-derived clones expanded.

The sequenced sample was peripheral blood, obtained from a patient treated with radiotherapy plus ipilimumab. This rearrangement joins TRBV5-1 to TRBJ1-2; 7 bases align to TRBD1. The sequence was obtained from a human donor with non-small cell lung cancer who had stable disease on radiotherapy plus ipilimumab. The CDR3 nucleotides are TGCGCCAGCCAACCGGGCCTGCCGGGACAGCCTAACTATGGCTACACCTTC. Translating it yields CASQPGLPGQPNYGYTF.